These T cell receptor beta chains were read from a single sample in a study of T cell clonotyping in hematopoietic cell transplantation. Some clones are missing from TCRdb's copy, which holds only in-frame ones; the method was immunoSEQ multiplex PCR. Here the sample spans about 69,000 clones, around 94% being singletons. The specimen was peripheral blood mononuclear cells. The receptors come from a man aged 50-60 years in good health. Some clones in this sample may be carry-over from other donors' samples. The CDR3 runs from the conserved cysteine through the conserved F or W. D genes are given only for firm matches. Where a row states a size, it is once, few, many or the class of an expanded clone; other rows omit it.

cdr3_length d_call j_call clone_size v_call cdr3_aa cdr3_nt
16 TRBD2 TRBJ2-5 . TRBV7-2 CASSSLAGGPRETQYF TGTGCCAGCAGCTCCTTAGCGGGAGGGCCAAGGGAGACCCAGTACTTC
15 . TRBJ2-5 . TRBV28 CASSRLIYGQETQYF TGTGCCAGCAGCCGCCTAATCTACGGACAAGAGACCCAGTACTTC
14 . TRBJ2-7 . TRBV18 CASSQRDGTYEQYF TGTGCCAGCTCACAAAGGGACGGTACCTACGAGCAGTACTTC
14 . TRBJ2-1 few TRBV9 CASSSGGTYNEQFF TGTGCCAGCAGCTCTGGGGGAACCTACAATGAGCAGTTCTTC
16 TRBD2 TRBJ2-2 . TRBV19 CASSPLTSGDTGELFF TGTGCCAGTAGTCCCTTGACTAGCGGGGACACCGGGGAGCTGTTTTTT
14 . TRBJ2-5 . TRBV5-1 CASRTGTWRKTQYF TGCGCCAGCAGAACCGGGACCTGGAGGAAGACCCAGTACTTC
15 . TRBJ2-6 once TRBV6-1 CASIQGKSGANVLTF TGTGCCAGCATCCAAGGGAAATCTGGGGCCAACGTCCTGACTTTC
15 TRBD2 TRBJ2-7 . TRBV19 CASSIGTSGGYEQYF TGTGCCAGTAGTATCGGGACTAGCGGGGGCTACGAGCAGTACTTC
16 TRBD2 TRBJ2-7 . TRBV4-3 CASSQERAGGFNEQYF TGCGCCAGCAGCCAAGAAAGGGCGGGAGGTTTTAACGAGCAGTACTTC
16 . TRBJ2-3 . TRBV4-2 CASSQEQNHGTGPQYF TGTGCCAGCAGCCAAGAACAGAACCACGGGACCGGTCCGCAGTATTTT
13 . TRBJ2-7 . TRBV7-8 CASSLVSGAEQYF TGTGCCAGCAGCTTAGTCAGCGGCGCGGAGCAGTACTTC
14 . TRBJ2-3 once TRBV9 CASSANPTGAAQYF TGTGCCAGCAGTGCCAATCCGACAGGTGCCGCGCAGTATTTT
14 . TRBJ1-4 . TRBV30 CAWRAESTNEKLFF TGTGCCTGGAGGGCAGAATCAACTAATGAAAAACTGTTTTTT
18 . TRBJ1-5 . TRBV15 CATSRDLDTLDSNQPQHF TGTGCCACCAGCAGAGATCTGGACACACTCGATAGCAATCAGCCCCAGCATTTT
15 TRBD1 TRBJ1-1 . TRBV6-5 CASSATGVGRQEAFF TGTGCCAGCAGTGCTACAGGGGTAGGCCGGCAAGAAGCTTTCTTT
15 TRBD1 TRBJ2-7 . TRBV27 CASSSRTGRGHEQYF TGTGCCAGCAGTTCCAGGACAGGGAGAGGTCACGAGCAGTACTTC
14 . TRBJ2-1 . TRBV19 CASSIGVANNEQFF TGTGCCAGTAGTATAGGAGTCGCTAACAATGAGCAGTTCTTC